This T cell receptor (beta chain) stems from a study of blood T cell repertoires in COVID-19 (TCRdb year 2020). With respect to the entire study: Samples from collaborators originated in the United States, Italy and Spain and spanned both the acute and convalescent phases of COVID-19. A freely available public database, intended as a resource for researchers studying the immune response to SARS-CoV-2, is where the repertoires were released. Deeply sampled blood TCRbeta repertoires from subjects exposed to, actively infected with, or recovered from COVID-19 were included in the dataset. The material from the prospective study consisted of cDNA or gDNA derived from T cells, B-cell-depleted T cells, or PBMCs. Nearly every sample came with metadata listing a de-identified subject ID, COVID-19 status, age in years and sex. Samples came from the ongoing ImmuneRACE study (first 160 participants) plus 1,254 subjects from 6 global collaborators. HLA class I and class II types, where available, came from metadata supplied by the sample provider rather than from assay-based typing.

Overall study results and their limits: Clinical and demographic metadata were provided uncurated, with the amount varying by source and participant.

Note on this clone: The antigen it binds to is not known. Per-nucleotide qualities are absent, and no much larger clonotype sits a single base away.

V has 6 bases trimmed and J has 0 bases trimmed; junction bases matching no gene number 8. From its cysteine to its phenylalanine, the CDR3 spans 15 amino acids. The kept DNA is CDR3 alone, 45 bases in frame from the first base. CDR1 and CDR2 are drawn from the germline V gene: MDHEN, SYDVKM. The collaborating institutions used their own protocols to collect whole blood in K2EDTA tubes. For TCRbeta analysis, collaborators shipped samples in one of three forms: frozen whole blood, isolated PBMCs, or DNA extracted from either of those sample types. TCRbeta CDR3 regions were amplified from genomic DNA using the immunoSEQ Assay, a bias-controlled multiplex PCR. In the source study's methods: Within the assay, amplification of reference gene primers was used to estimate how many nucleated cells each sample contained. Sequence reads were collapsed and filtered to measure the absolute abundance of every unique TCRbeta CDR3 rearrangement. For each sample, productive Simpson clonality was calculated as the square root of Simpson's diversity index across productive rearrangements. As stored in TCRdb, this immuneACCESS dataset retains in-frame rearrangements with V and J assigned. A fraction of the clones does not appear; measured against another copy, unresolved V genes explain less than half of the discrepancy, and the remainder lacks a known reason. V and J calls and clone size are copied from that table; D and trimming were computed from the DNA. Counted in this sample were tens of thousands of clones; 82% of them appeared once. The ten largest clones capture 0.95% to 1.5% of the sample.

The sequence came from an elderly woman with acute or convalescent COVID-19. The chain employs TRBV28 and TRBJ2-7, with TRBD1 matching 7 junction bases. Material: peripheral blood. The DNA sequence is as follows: TGTGCCAGCAGCCCTTTGACAGGGCGCTCCTACGAGCAGTACTTC. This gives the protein CASSPLTGRSYEQYF.